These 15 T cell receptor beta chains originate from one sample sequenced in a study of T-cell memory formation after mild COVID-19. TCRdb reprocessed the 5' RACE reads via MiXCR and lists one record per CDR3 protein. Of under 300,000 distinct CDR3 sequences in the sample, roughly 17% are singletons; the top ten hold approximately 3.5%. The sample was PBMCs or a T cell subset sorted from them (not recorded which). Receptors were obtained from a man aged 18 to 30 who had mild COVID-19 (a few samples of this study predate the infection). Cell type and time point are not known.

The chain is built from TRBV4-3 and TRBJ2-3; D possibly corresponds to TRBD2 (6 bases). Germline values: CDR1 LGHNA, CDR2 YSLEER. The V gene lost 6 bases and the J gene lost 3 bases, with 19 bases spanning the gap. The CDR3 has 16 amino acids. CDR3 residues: CASSNDAGRVTDTQYF. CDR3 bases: TGCGCCAGCAGTAACGACGCGGGACGCGTGACAGATACGCAGTATTTT.

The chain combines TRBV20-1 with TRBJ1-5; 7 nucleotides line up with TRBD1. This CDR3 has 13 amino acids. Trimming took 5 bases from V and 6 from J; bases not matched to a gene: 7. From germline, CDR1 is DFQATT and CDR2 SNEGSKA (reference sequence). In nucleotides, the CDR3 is TGCAGTGCTTACGAGGGGGCCGGTCAGCCCCAGCATTTT. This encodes CSAYEGAGQPQHF.

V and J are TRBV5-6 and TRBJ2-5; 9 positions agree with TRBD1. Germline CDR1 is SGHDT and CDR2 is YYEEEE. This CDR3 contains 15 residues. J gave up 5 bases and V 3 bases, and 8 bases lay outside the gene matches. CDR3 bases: TGTGCCAGCAGCTCTCCCGGGACAGGGACCGAGACCCAGTACTTC. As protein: CASSSPGTGTETQYF. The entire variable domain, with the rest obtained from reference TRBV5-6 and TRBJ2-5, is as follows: DAGVTQSPTHLIKTRGQQVTLRCSPKSGHDTVSWYQQALGQGPQFIFQYYEEEERQRGNFPDRFSGHQFPNYSSELNVNALLLGDSALYLCASSSPGTGTETQYFGPGTRLLVL.

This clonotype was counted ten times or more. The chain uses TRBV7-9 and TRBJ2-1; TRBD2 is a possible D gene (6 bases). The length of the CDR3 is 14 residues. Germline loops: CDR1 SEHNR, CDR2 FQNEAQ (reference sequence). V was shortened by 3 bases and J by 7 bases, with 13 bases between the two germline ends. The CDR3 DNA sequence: TGTGCCAGCAGCTTTACCGGGGACTCGAATGAGCAGTTCTTC. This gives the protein CASSFTGDSNEQFF.

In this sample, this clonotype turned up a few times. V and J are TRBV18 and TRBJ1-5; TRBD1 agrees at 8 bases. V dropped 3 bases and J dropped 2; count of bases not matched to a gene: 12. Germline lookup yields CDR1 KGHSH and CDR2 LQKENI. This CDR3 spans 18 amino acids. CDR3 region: CASSPSGLTGGGNQPQHF. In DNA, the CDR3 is TGTGCCAGCTCACCGTCAGGGCTCACAGGGGGAGGCAATCAGCCCCAGCATTTT.

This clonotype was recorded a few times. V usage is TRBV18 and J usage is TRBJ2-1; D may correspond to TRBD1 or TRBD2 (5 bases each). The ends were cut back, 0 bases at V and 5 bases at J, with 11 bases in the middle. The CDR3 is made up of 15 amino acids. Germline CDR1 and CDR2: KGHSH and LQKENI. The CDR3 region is CASSPPMRDHNEQFF. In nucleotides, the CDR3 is TGTGCCAGCTCACCACCGATGAGGGACCACAATGAGCAGTTCTTC.

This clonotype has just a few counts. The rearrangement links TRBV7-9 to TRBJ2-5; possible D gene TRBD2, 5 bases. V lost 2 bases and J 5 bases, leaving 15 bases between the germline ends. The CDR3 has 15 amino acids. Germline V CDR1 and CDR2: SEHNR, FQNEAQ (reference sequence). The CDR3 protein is CASSLSGIGGETQYF. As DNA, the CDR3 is TGTGCCAGCAGCTTAAGCGGTATAGGCGGGGAGACCCAGTACTTC. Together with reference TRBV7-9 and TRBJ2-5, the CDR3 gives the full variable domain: DTGVSQNPRHKITKRGQNVTFRCDPISEHNRLYWYRQTLGQGPEFLTYFQNEAQLEKSRLLSDRFSAERPKGSFSTLEIQRTEQGDSAMYLCASSLSGIGGETQYFGPGTRLLVL.

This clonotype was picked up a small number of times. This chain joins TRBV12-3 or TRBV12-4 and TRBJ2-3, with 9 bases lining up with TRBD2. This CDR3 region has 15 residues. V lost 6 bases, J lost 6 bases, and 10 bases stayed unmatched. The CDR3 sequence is CASSPWRGGFDTQYF. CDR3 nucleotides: TGTGCCAGCAGCCCGTGGCGGGGGGGGTTTGATACGCAGTATTTT.

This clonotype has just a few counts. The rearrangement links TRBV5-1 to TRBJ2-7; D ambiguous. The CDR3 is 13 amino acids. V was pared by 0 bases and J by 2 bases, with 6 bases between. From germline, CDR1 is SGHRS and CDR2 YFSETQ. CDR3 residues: CASSLAPTYEQYF. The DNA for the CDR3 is TGCGCCAGCAGCTTGGCGCCTACCTACGAGCAGTACTTC. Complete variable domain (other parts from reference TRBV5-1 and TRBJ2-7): KAGVTQTPRYLIKTRGQQVTLSCSPISGHRSVSWYQQTPGQGLQFLFEYFSETQRNKGNFPGRFSGRQFSNSRSEMNVSTLELGDSALYLCASSLAPTYEQYFGPGTRLTVT.

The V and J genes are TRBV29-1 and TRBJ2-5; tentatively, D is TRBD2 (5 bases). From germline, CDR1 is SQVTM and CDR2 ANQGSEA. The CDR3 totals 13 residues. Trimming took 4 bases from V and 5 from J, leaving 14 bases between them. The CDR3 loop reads CSVVGGSEETQYF. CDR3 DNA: TGCAGCGTTGTTGGAGGATCCGAGGAGACCCAGTACTTC.

The CDR3 loop is CASSQGWGSAYEQYV. In DNA form, the CDR3 reads TGCGCCAGCAGCCAGGGATGGGGCTCCGCCTACGAGCAGTACGTC. The gene calls are TRBV4-1 and TRBJ2-7, with a tentative D call TRBD1 (5 bases). V shed 3 bases and J shed 2 bases, with 14 bases lying between them. CDR3 length equals 15 residues. Germline V gene lookup returns CDR1 MGHRA and CDR2 YSYEKL.

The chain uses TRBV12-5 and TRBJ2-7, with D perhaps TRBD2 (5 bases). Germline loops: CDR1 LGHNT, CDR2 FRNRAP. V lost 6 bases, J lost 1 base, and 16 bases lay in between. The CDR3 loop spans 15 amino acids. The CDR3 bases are TGTGCTAGTGGCCCTAGGGCAGGAGGTTCCTACGAGCAGTACTTC. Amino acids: CASGPRAGGSYEQYF.

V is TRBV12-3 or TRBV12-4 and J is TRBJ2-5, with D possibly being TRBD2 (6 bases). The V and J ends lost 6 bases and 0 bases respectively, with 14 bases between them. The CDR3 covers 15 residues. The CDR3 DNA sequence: TGTGCCAGCAGCGGACGGACTACGTACCAAGAGACCCAGTACTTC. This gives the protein CASSGRTTYQETQYF.

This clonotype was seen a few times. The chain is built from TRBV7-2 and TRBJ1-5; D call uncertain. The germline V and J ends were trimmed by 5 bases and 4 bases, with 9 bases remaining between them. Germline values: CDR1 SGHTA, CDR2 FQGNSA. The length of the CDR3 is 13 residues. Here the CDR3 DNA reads TGTGCCAGCAGCGGCCTGTTTAATCAGCCCCAGCATTTT. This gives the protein CASSGLFNQPQHF. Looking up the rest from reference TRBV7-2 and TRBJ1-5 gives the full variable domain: GAGVSQSPSNKVTEKGKDVELRCDPISGHTALYWYRQSLGQGLEFLIYFQGNSAPDKSGLPSDRFSAERTGGSVSTLTIQRTQQEDSAVYLCASSGLFNQPQHFGDGTRLSIL.

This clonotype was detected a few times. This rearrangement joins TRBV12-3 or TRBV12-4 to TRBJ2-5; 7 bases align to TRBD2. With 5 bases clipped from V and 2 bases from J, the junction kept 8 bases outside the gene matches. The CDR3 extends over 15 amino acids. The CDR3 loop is CASSPGSGVQETQYF. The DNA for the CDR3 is TGTGCCAGCAGTCCCGGGAGCGGGGTTCAAGAGACCCAGTACTTC.